These 3 T cell receptor beta chains were all obtained from the same sample, sequenced in a study of T cell responses to AZD1222 COVID-19 vaccine. TCRdb's copy holds only in-frame clones and misses some; the assay was immunoSEQ multiplex PCR. This sample has over 150,000 clones; 75% to 95% occur once, and the top ten carry approximately 2.8%. Source: peripheral blood, taken on day 0 of AZD1222 vaccination. Receptors originate from an adult in good health.

The gene calls are TRBV7-9 and TRBJ2-2, with D perhaps TRBD1 (6 bases). Germline CDR1 and CDR2: SEHNR and FQNEAQ (reference sequence). The CDR3 runs to 14 residues. V lost 8 bases to trimming and J lost 3 bases, with 13 bases between them. The CDR3 loop reads CASFRGAHTGELFF. The CDR3, as DNA: TGTGCCAGCTTCAGGGGAGCCCACACCGGGGAGCTGTTTTTT.

This clone was counted a few times. This rearrangement joins TRBV20-1 to TRBJ1-2; possible D gene TRBD1, 6 bases. V lost 6 bases, J lost 6 bases, and 11 bases lay in between. The CDR3 is 11 residues long. The germline V gene has CDR1 DFQATT and CDR2 SNEGSKA (reference sequence). The CDR3: CSAHSGDGYTF. The DNA for the CDR3 is TGCAGTGCCCACTCAGGGGATGGCTACACCTTC.

This chain uses TRBV4-1 with TRBJ2-3, with D perhaps TRBD2 (6 bases). Germline V gene sequence: CDR1 MGHRA, CDR2 YSYEKL. The CDR3 is 16 residues long. V was pared by 1 base and J by 4 bases, with 15 bases between. DNA of the CDR3: TGCGCCAGCAGCCAAGGGGCAGCGGGCCGTGCAGATACGCAGTATTTT. As protein: CASSQGAAGRADTQYF.